This entry is about one TCR beta chain. This clonotype was seen a few times. Its antigen remains undetermined. There are no base qualities to consult, and no much larger clone falls within one base. Library creation used 5' RACE. The instrument given in TCRdb is Illumina HiSeq 2000. A universal primer binding site was added through template switching, and the final cDNA carried a unique molecular identifier so that TCR cDNA molecules could be counted accurately. Specific primers in the conserved constant-segment region were used to synthesize first-strand cDNA for the TCR alpha and beta chains. To control for contamination, each cDNA library was double barcoded with a SMART-Mk sample barcode plus Illumina barcodes. Two successive PCR steps introduced TruSeq adapter sequences along with Illumina sample barcodes. The Illumina HiSeq platform was used with custom primers to sequence TCR alpha and beta cDNA libraries. From the authors' description of their analysis: MiGEC processed the raw reads to extract unique molecular identifiers, while MiXCR was used to determine the CDR3 positions. Recombination models were inferred per individual with the repgenHMM and IGoR tools using an EM algorithm. The analysis of shared clonotypes was done with the tcR package in R, with sharing normalized by the product of cloneset sizes. Out-of-frame nonproductive sequences were analyzed to study raw recombination free of thymic and clonal selection effects. Using fastp at Q25 and MiXCR, TCRdb reprocessed the public reads and kept productive beta chains. Rows with one shared CDR3 protein collapse into an entry with the most common genes and DNA. The V and J calls come from TCRdb's annotation, not from the publication. For this sample there are hundreds of thousands of distinct CDR3 sequences; 15% to 20% appear just once. Approximately 14% of the sample lies in the top ten.

The CDR3 measures 15 amino acids from cysteine to phenylalanine. CDR3 DNA is the only sequence kept; it has 45 bases, read in frame from the first base. V ends up 3 bases short and J 5 bases short, with an unmatched junction base count of 4. The entry originates in a study of identical twins (dated by TCRdb to 2016 to 2017). Regarding the complete study: To test whether fetal clonotypes persist, the study used deep sequencing on TCR alpha and beta repertoires from monozygotic twins, unrelated adults of various ages, and cord blood. Replicate twin experiments were performed at different times using different library preparation protocols to rule out contamination.

All donors were healthy Caucasians. The twin cohort comprised three pairs of female monozygotic twins, all aged about 18 to 30 years. Peripheral blood mononuclear cells were used as the source from which RNA for TCR libraries was isolated. The paper's findings and limits, for the study overall: Compared with coincidental sharing between unrelated individuals, out-of-frame TCR alpha sequences shared between twins had an excess of sequences with low generation probability. Out-of-frame TCR alpha sharing in monozygotic twins was systematically underestimated by recombination models, whereas sharing between unrelated individuals was in agreement with the recombination models. In beta out-of-frame sequences, excess twin sharing was weaker, because having fewer shared sequences lowered the signal-to-noise ratio. Invariant T cells such as MAIT and iNKT could partly confound zero-insertion analyses, though diverse VJ usage argued against this for most clonotypes. Because the same donors could not be followed over many years, the conclusions relied on cross-sectional statistical analysis. Abundant cord blood beta clonotypes had fewer insertions, young adult naive repertoires showed a similar but weaker trend, and memory repertoires showed no such trend.

This sample also belongs to another study, concerning T cells expressing NK-cell markers. As the second study states: Three sorted T-cell subsets (CD3+CD56+NKG2C+, CD3+CD56+NKG2C- and CD3+CD56-NKG2C+) from eight donors had their TCR beta-chain repertoires profiled. Seven of the eight sequenced donors were HCMV-seropositive and one was HCMV-seronegative. In several experiments an anti-gammadeltaTCR antibody was added to restrict sorting to alphabetaTCR-expressing T cells. For six donors, the dominant CD3+CD56+NKG2C+ clonotypes were among the top 10 CD8+ clonotypes and accounted for roughly 1.0-8% of CD8+ T cells. Those dominant clonotypes were again the most abundant among CD3+CD56-NKG2C+ cells in a handful of donors, at about 25-60.1%. Whether the expanded NKG2C-expressing T cell clones were specific for HCMV antigens was left unclear. The study sequenced eight donors, all healthy volunteers chosen at random: three men and five women. A commercial ELISA kit detecting HCMV-specific IgG in serum was used to determine HCMV serostatus. For a handful of donors, bulk peripheral blood T-cell repertoires were also sequenced from unsorted PBMC. Reads were demultiplexed and grouped by UMI with MIGEC, and clonotypes were assembled and quantified with MiTCR. To exclude erroneous sequences, only TCR cDNA sequences supported by at least two reads were retained. Downstream repertoire analysis used the tcR package, and clonotypes were matched across fractions by CDR3 nucleotide sequence plus V segment. VDJmatch was used to annotate antigen specificity against VDJdb, with one amino acid substitution in CDR3 permitted.

This TCR came from a woman between 18 and 29 years old in good health. The rearranged segments are TRBV12-3 or TRBV12-4 and TRBJ2-1; TRBD2 lines up with 10 middle nucleotides. Sequences were obtained from PBMCs. The CDR3 region reads CASSFMLAGDNEQFF. The base sequence is TGTGCCAGCAGTTTCATGCTAGCGGGGGACAATGAGCAGTTCTTC.